This paragraph covers one TCR beta chain sequence. TCRdb's table, derived via immunoSEQ multiplex PCR, lists solely in-frame clones and lacks some. The table records about 170,000 clones, about four fifths of them present only once. The data originate from a study of blood T cell repertoires in COVID-19. Across the study: Material from acute and convalescent COVID-19 was sourced from the United States, Italy and Spain.

The germline CDR1 and CDR2 sequences are LNHDA and SQIVND (reference sequence). Trimming took 1 base from V and 3 from J; bases not matched to a gene: 7. This CDR3 spans 16 amino acids. Residents of about two dozen US areas, aged about 18 to 95 years, made up the participants. Membership in each cohort depended on participant-reported clinical history. Cohort 3 recovered donors had two negative PCRs, clearance, or symptom resolution. This chain links TRBV19 with TRBJ2-7; 9 nucleotides match TRBD1. The sample taken for sequencing was PBMCs or T cells enriched from blood (not recorded which). This clonotype originated in a man between 45 and 60 years old who had recovered from COVID-19. The CDR3 nucleotides read TGTGCCAGTAGTATAGGGAGGACAGGGGCCCGCTACGAGCAGTACTTC. Translation gives CASSIGRTGARYEQYF.